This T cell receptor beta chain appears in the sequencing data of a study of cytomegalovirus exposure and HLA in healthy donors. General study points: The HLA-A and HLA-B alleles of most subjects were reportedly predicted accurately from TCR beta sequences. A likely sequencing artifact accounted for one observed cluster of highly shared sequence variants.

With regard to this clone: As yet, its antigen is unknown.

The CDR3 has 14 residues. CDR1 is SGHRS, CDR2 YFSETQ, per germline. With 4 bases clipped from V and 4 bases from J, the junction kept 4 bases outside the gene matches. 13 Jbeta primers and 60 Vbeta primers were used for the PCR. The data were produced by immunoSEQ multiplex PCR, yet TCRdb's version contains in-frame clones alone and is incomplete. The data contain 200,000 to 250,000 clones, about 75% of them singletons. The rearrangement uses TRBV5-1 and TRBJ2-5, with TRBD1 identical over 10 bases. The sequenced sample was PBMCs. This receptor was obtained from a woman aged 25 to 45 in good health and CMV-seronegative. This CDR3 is CASSTGDRGETQYF. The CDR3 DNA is TGCGCCAGCAGCACGGGGGACAGGGGAGAGACCCAGTACTTC.